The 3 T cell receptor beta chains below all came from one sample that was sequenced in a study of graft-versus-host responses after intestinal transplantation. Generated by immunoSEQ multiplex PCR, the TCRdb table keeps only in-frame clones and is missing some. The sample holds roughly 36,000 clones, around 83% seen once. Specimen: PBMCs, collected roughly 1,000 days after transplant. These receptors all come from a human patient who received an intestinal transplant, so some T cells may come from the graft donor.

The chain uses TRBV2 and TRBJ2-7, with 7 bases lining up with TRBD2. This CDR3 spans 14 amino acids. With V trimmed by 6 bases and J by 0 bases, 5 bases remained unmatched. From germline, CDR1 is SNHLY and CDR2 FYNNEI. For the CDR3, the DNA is TGTGCCAGCAGATCGACTAGCAGCTCCTACGAGCAGTACTTC. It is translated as CASRSTSSSYEQYF.

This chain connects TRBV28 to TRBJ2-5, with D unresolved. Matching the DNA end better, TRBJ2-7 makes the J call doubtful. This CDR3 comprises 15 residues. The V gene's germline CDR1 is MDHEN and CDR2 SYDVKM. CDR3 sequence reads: CASSSIKGGIDEQYF. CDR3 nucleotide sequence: TGTGCCAGCAGTTCGATCAAGGGTGGTATCGACGAGCAGTACTTC.

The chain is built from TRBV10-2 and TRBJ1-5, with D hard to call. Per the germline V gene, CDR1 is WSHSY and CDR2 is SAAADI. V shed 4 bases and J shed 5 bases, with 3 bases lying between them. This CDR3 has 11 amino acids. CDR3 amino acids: CASSVYQPQHF. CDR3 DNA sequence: TGCGCCAGCAGTGTTTATCAGCCCCAGCATTTT.